The rows below give T cell receptor beta chains drawn from one sample of a study of cytotoxic CD8 clonotypes in ibrutinib-treated CLL. Generated by immunoSEQ multiplex PCR, the TCRdb table keeps only in-frame clones and is missing some. The repertoire holds fewer than 300,000 clones, with more than 70% as singletons. Here the sequenced sample was PBMCs, taken at disease progression, from a patient treated with ibrutinib. Source of these receptors: a human donor with chronic lymphocytic leukemia. Both conserved end residues are part of each CDR3. Each record gives: D gene, J gene, clone size, V gene, CDR3 protein, CDR3 DNA. A D gene is named only where the DNA matches it firmly. Expanded clones are given a class, and other clones once, few, many or no size at all.

>.|TRBJ1-1|.|TRBV9
CASTMLRAGGTEAFF
TGTGCCAGCACCATGCTCAGGGCCGGTGGCACTGAAGCTTTCTTT
>.|TRBJ1-1|.|TRBV5-1
CASSLRLNTEAFF
TGCGCCAGCAGCTTACGTCTGAACACTGAAGCTTTCTTT
>.|TRBJ1-1|.|TRBV29-1
CSVIELNTEAFF
TGCAGCGTTATAGAGCTTAACACTGAAGCTTTCTTT
>.|TRBJ2-7|.|TRBV7-3
CASSLRGARNEQYF
TGTGCCAGCAGCTTAAGAGGGGCGCGGAACGAGCAGTACTTC
>TRBD1|TRBJ2-5|.|TRBV9
CASSVAVGTGTQETQYF
TGTGCCAGCAGCGTAGCGGTTGGGACAGGGACACAAGAGACCCAGTACTTC
>TRBD1|TRBJ1-2|.|TRBV19
CASSPKTGPNYGYTF
TGTGCCAGTAGTCCGAAGACAGGGCCTAACTATGGCTACACCTTC
>.|TRBJ2-7|once|TRBV5-6
CASSLTVYEQYF
TGTGCCAGCAGCTTGACAGTGTACGAGCAGTACTTC
>.|TRBJ1-5|.|TRBV7-2
CASSPTPWGSRTQHF
TGTGCCAGCAGCCCAACGCCGTGGGGGTCCAGGACCCAGCATTTT
>.|TRBJ2-7|.|TRBV19
CASSPRDLSSYEQYF
TGTGCCAGTAGTCCCCGGGACTTAAGCTCCTACGAGCAGTACTTC
>.|TRBJ2-1|.|TRBV5-1
CASSLQDRLDEQFF
TGCGCCAGCAGCTTACAAGACAGGTTGGATGAGCAGTTCTTC
>TRBD2|TRBJ2-5|once|TRBV28
CASLGGGRSQETQYF
TGTGCCAGCCTGGGGGGCGGGAGGAGCCAAGAGACCCAGTACTTC
>.|TRBJ2-7|once|TRBV6-5
CASSYRGYYEQYF
TGTGCCAGCAGTTACCGGGGGTACTACGAGCAGTACTTC
>.|TRBJ2-1|.|TRBV7-2
CASSLGTVGWQFF
TGTGCCAGCAGCTTAGGGACAGTGGGTTGGCAGTTCTTC
>.|TRBJ1-5|.|TRBV5-8
CASSFRAGDQPQHF
TGTGCCAGCAGCTTTCGGGCGGGGGACCAGCCCCAGCATTTT
>.|TRBJ2-3|.|TRBV5-1
CASSLWGGAFDTQYF
TGCGCCAGCAGCTTGTGGGGTGGGGCCTTCGATACGCAGTATTTT
>TRBD2|TRBJ2-3|.|TRBV10-3
CAIRTSGGITDTQYF
TGTGCCATCAGGACTAGCGGGGGGATCACAGATACGCAGTATTTT
>.|TRBJ2-7|.|TRBV13
CASSSMGEQYF
TGTGCCAGCAGCTCGATGGGCGAGCAGTACTTC
>TRBD1|TRBJ1-2|.|TRBV5-1
CASSFTGGNYGYTF
TGCGCCAGCAGCTTTACAGGGGGCAACTATGGCTACACCTTC
>TRBD1|TRBJ2-7|.|TRBV5-8
CASSSRGLYEQYF
TGTGCCAGCAGCTCCAGGGGGTTGTACGAGCAGTACTTC
>.|TRBJ1-2|.|TRBV11-2
CASSLRGSADGYTF
TGTGCCAGCAGCTTAAGGGGGAGTGCGGATGGCTACACCTTC
>.|TRBJ2-1|.|TRBV19
CASSIGAVQFF
TGTGCCAGTAGTATCGGGGCAGTGCAGTTCTTC
>.|TRBJ1-2|once|TRBV5-4
CASSLGKVLHGYTF
TGTGCCAGCAGCTTGGGTAAGGTGCTGCACGGCTACACCTTC
>.|TRBJ2-7|.|TRBV4-1
CASSQDPRGLLYEQYF
TGCGCCAGCAGCCAAGACCCGAGGGGCCTCCTCTACGAGCAGTACTTC
>.|TRBJ2-7|.|TRBV11-2
CASSFSAGWVYEQYF
TGTGCCAGCAGCTTTTCGGCAGGGTGGGTATACGAGCAGTACTTC
>TRBD1|TRBJ1-4|.|TRBV7-2
CASSLGTGNDEKLFF
TGTGCCAGCAGCTTAGGGACAGGGAATGATGAAAAACTGTTTTTT
>.|TRBJ2-5|.|TRBV25-1
CASSDGPRRQETQYF
TGTGCCAGCAGTGACGGTCCTCGGCGGCAAGAGACCCAGTACTTC
>.|TRBJ1-2|few|TRBV15
CATSRPDGNYGYTF
TGTGCCACCAGCAGACCGGACGGGAACTATGGCTACACCTTC
>TRBD1|TRBJ2-7|.|TRBV18
CASSPGQGLGEQYF
TGTGCCAGCTCACCCGGACAGGGATTGGGGGAGCAGTACTTC
>TRBD1|TRBJ1-4|.|TRBV18
CASSQIQGADEKLFF
TGTGCCAGCTCACAGATACAGGGGGCGGATGAAAAACTGTTTTTT
>.|TRBJ2-5|.|TRBV6-5
CASSYSNDVETQYF
TGTGCCAGCAGTTACTCGAATGATGTGGAGACCCAGTACTTC
>.|TRBJ1-2|.|TRBV14
CASSQGVGYGYTF
TGTGCCAGCAGCCAGGGAGTGGGCTATGGCTACACCTTC
>.|TRBJ1-2|.|TRBV4-1
CASSQYGFGYGYTF
TGCGCCAGCAGCCAGTACGGGTTCGGCTATGGCTACACCTTC
>TRBD1|TRBJ2-2|few|TRBV18
CASSVRQGDTGELFF
TGTGCCAGCTCCGTGCGACAGGGGGACACCGGGGAGCTGTTTTTT
>.|TRBJ2-5|.|TRBV15
CATSRDGLVQETQYF
TGTGCCACCAGCAGAGATGGTCTGGTCCAGGAGACCCAGTACTTC
>.|TRBJ2-3|.|TRBV27
CASSLLGTDTQYF
TGTGCCAGCAGTTTACTGGGCACAGATACGCAGTATTTT
>.|TRBJ2-7|few|TRBV18
CASSPRGRAHEQYF
TGTGCCAGCTCACCACGTGGCAGGGCCCACGAGCAGTACTTC
>.|TRBJ2-7|.|TRBV6-1
CASTTTISYEQYF
TGTGCCAGCACGACCACAATTTCCTACGAGCAGTACTTC
>.|TRBJ1-2|few|TRBV2
CASSESPGVGYGYTF
TGTGCCAGCAGTGAATCCCCTGGGGTGGGCTATGGCTACACCTTC
>TRBD1|TRBJ2-7|.|TRBV5-5
CASSGRDRGSYEQYF
TGTGCCAGCAGCGGCCGGGACAGGGGATCCTACGAGCAGTACTTC